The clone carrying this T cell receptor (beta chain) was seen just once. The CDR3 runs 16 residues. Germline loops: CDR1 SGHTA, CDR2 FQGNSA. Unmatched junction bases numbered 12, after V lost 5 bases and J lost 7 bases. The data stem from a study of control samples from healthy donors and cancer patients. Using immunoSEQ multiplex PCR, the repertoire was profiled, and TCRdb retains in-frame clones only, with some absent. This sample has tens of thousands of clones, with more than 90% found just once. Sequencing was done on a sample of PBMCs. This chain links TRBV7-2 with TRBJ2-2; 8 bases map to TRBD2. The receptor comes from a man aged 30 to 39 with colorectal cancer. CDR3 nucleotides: TGTGCCAGCAGCGGCCGGGGGGGCGCTTCGATCGGGGAGCTGTTTTTT. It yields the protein CASSGRGGASIGELFF. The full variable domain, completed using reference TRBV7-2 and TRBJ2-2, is GAGVSQSPSNKVTEKGKDVELRCDPISGHTALYWYRQSLGQGLEFLIYFQGNSAPDKSGLPSDRFSAERTGGSVSTLTIQRTQQEDSAVYLCASSGRGGASIGELFFGEGSRLTVL.